This TCR beta chain was sequenced for a study of beta chain features in type 1 diabetes. Whole-study results and caveats: Shortening that was moderate but significant affected the TCRB CDR3s of Type 1 diabetes patients in all four CD4+ subsets.

Reverse transcribing all isolated RNA meant expressed TCRB transcripts were sequenced. The table came from immunoSEQ multiplex PCR; TCRdb's copy has only in-frame clones and leaves some out. The sample records a few hundred thousand clones, about 15% being singletons. The CDR3 has 17 residues. Deletions cut 1 base from V and 0 bases from J, with 13 bases between. Germline V gene data show CDR1 as LNHDA and CDR2 as SQIVND (reference sequence). For this clone: Its antigen is not identified.

A single heparinised blood sample, averaging approximately 100 mL, was obtained per donor. The sequencing input was naive CD4+ T cells from blood. The TCR was taken from a man aged 25 to 40 with type 1 diabetes. The chain employs TRBV19 and TRBJ2-1; a possible D gene is TRBD2 (7 bases). The CDR3 spells CASSIGGRGSSYNEQFF. In nucleotides, the CDR3 is TGTGCCAGTAGTATAGGGGGGCGGGGGAGCTCCTACAATGAGCAGTTCTTC.